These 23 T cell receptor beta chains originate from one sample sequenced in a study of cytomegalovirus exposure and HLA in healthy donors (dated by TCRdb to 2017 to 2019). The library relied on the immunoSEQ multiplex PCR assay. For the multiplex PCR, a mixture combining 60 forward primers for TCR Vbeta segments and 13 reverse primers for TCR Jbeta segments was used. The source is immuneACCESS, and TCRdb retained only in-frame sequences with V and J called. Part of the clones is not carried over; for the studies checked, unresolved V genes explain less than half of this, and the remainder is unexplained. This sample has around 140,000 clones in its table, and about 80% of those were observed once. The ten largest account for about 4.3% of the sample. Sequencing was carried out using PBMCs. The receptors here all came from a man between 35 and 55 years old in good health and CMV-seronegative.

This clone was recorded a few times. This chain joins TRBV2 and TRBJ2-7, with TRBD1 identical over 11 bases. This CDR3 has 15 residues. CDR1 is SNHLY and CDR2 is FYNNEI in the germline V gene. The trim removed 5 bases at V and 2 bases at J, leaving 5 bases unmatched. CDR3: CASSPGTGGTYEQYF. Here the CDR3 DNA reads TGTGCCAGCAGTCCCGGGACAGGGGGGACCTACGAGCAGTACTTC.

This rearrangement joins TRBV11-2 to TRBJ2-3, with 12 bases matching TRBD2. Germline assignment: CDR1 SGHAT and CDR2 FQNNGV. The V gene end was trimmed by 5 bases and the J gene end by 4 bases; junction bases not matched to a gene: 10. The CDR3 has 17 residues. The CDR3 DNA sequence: TGTGCCAGCAGCACCGGCCTAGCGGGGGGGCCAGCAGATACGCAGTATTTT. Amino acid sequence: CASSTGLAGGPADTQYF.

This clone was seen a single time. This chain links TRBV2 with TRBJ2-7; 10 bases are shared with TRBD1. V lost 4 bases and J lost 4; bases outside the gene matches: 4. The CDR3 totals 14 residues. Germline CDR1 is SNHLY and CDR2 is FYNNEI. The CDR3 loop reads CASSVGQGLYEQYF. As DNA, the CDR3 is TGTGCCAGCAGTGTGGGACAGGGGTTATACGAGCAGTACTTC.

The CDR3 sequence: CASSGGGGSGYTF. The CDR3, as DNA: TGTGCCAGCAGCGGAGGGGGGGGCAGTGGCTACACCTTC. The chain links TRBV7-2 to TRBJ1-2, with D maybe TRBD1 (6 bases). Germline CDR1 SGHTA, CDR2 FQGNSA. This CDR3 is built from 13 residues. Between the trimmed V and J ends, which lost 5 bases and 7 bases, there was a span of 14 bases. The whole variable domain, remainder taken from reference TRBV7-2 and TRBJ1-2, is GAGVSQSPSNKVTEKGKDVELRCDPISGHTALYWYRQSLGQGLEFLIYFQGNSAPDKSGLPSDRFSAERTGGSVSTLTIQRTQQEDSAVYLCASSGGGGSGYTFGSGTRLTVV.

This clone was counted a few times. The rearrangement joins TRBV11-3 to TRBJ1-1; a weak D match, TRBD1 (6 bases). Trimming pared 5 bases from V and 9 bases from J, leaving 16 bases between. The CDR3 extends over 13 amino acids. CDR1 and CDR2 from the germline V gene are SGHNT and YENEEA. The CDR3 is CASSPQSGTQAFF. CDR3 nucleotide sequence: TGTGCCAGCAGCCCTCAGTCCGGGACACAAGCTTTCTTT.

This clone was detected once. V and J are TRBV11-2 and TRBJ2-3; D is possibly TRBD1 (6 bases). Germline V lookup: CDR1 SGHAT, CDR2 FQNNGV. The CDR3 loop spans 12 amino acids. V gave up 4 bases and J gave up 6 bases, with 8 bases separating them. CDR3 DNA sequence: TGTGCCAGCAGCTACAGGGCTGATACGCAGTATTTT. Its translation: CASSYRADTQYF.

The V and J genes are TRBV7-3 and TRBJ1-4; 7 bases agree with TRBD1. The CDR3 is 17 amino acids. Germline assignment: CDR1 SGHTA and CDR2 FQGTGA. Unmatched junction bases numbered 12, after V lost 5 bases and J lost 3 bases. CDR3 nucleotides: TGTGCCAGCAGCCAGACAGGGATAGGGAGTTCTAATGAAAAACTGTTTTTT. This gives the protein CASSQTGIGSSNEKLFF.

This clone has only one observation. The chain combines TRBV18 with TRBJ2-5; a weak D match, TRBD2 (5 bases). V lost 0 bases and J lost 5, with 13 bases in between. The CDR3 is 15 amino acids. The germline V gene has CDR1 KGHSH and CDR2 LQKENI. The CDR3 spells CASSPPSEGWETQYF. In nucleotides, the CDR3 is TGTGCCAGCTCACCACCGTCCGAGGGATGGGAGACCCAGTACTTC.

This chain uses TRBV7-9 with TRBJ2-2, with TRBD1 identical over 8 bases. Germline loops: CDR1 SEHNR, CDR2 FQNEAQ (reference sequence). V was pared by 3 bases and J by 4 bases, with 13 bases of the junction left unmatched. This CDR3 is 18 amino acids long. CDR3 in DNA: TGTGCCAGCAGCTTGGCCAAAAGGACAGGGTCTGGCACCGGGGAGCTGTTTTTT. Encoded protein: CASSLAKRTGSGTGELFF. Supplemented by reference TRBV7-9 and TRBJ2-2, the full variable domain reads DTGVSQNPRHKITKRGQNVTFRCDPISEHNRLYWYRQTLGQGPEFLTYFQNEAQLEKSRLLSDRFSAERPKGSFSTLEIQRTEQGDSAMYLCASSLAKRTGSGTGELFFGEGSRLTVL.

The CDR3 DNA reads as TGTGCCAGCACTAACATGGCGGGGAGCGCAGATACGCAGTATTTT. Translating gives CASTNMAGSADTQYF. The V and J genes are TRBV6-6 and TRBJ2-3; the D gene is possibly TRBD2 (6 bases). This CDR3 has 15 residues. Germline loops: CDR1 MNHNY, CDR2 SVGAGI (reference sequence). Trimming removed 7 bases from V and 4 bases from J, with 18 bases in between.

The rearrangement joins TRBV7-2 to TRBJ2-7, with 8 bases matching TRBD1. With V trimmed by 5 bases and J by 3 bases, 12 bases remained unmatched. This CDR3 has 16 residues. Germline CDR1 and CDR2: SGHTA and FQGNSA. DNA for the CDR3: TGTGCCAGCAGCGCTGGGACAGGTCGAAAACTCTACGAGCAGTACTTC. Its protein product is CASSAGTGRKLYEQYF.

The CDR3 loop reads CASSGEQGVEQYF. CDR3 bases: TGTGCCAGCAGTGGAGAACAGGGAGTCGAGCAGTACTTC. The chain combines TRBV21-1 with TRBJ2-7; no DNA check was done on the table's D call, TRBD1. TRBV21-1 is termed a pseudogene. The length of the CDR3 is 13 residues.

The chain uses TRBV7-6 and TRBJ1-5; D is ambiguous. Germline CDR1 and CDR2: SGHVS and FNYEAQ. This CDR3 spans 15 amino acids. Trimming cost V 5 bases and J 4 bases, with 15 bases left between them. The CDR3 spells CASSRTIGENQPQHF. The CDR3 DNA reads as TGTGCCAGCAGCAGGACGATCGGGGAGAATCAGCCCCAGCATTTT.

DNA of the CDR3: TGCGCCAGCAGCCTACAGGGAAATGAGGCTGAAGCTTTCTTT. Translated, it gives CASSLQGNEAEAFF. This sequence joins TRBV5-1 and TRBJ1-1; TRBD1 might be the D (6 bases). The CDR3 has 14 amino acids. Germline V gene sequence: CDR1 SGHRS, CDR2 YFSETQ. Trimming shortened V by 4 bases and J by 6 bases, and 16 bases separated the two germline ends.

The CDR3 bases are TGTGCCAGCACCCCGACAGGGCCTAATTCACCCCTCCACTTT. Its translation: CASTPTGPNSPLHF. The V call is TRBV7-9, the J call TRBJ1-6, with 7 bases matching TRBD1. After removal of 7 bases from V and 6 bases from J, the junction contained 6 bases not matched to a gene. Per the germline V gene, CDR1 is SEHNR and CDR2 is FQNEAQ (reference sequence). This CDR3 has 14 amino acids.

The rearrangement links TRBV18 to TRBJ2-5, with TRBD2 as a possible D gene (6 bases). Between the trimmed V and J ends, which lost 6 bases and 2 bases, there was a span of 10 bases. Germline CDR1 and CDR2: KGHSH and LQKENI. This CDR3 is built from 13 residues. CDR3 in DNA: TGTGCCAGCTCCCCCGGGGGTCAAGAGACCCAGTACTTC. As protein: CASSPGGQETQYF.

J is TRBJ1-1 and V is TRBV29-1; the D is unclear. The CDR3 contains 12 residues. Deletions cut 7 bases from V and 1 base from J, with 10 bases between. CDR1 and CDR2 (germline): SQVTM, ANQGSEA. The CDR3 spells CSALDGNTEAFF. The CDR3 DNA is TGCAGCGCCCTAGACGGGAACACTGAAGCTTTCTTT.

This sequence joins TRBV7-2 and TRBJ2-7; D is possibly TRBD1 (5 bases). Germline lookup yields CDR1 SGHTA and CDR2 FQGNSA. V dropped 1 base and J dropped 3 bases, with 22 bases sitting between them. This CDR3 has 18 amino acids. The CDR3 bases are TGTGCCAGCAGCTTAGTCGGTACAGGAGTTCCCCGTAGCTACGAGCAGTACTTC. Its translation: CASSLVGTGVPRSYEQYF.

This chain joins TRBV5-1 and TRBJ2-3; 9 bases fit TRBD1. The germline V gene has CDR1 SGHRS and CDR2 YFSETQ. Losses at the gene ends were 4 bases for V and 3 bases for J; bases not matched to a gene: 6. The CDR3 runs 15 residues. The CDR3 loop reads CASSAVGTGTDTQYF. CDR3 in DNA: TGCGCCAGCAGCGCCGTCGGGACAGGGACAGATACGCAGTATTTT.

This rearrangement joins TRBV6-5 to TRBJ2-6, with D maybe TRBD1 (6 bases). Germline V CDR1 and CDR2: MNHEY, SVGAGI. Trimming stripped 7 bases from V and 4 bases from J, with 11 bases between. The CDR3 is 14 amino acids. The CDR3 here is CASTGQLGANVLTF. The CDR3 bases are TGTGCCAGCACCGGACAGTTGGGGGCCAACGTCCTGACTTTC.

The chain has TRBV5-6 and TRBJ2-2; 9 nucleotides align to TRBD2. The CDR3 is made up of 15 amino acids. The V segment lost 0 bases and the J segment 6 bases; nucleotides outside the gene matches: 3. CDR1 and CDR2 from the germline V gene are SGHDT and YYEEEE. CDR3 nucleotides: TGTGCCAGCAGCTTGGAGGTAGCGGGGGCCGGGGAGCTGTTTTTT. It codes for CASSLEVAGAGELFF.

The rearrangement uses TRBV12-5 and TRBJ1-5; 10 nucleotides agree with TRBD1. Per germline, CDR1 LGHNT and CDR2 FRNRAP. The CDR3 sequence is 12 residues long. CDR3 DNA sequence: TGTGCCGCCGGGACAGGGGATCAGCCCCAGCATTTT. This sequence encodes CAAGTGDQPQHF.

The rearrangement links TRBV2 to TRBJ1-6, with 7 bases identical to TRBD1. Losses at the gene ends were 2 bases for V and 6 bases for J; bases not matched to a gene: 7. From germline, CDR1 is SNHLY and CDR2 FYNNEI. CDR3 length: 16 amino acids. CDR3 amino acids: CASSESGRGVNSPLHF. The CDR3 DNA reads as TGTGCCAGCAGTGAATCGGGCAGGGGGGTTAATTCACCCCTCCACTTT.